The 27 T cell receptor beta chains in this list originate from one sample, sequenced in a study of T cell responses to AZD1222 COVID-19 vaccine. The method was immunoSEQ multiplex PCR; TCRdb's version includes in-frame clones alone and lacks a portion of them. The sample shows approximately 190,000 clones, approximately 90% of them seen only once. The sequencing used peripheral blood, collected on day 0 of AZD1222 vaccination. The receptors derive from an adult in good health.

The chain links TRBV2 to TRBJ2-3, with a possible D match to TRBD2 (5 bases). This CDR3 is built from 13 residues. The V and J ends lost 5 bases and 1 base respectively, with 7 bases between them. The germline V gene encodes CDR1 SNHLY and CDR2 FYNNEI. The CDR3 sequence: CASSPEGTDTQYF. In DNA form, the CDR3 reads TGTGCCAGCAGTCCGGAGGGCACAGATACGCAGTATTTT.

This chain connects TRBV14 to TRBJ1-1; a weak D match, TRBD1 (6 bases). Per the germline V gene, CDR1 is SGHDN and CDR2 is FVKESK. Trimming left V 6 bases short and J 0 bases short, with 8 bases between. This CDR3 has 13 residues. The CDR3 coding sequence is TGTGCCAGCAGTGGACAGTTGAACACTGAAGCTTTCTTT. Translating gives CASSGQLNTEAFF.

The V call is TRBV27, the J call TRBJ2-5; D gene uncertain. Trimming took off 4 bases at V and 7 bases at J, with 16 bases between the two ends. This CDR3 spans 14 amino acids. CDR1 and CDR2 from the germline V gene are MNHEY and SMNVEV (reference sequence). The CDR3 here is CASSSGLAGGTQYF. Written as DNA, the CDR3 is TGTGCCAGCAGTTCCGGGTTGGCAGGCGGGACCCAGTACTTC.

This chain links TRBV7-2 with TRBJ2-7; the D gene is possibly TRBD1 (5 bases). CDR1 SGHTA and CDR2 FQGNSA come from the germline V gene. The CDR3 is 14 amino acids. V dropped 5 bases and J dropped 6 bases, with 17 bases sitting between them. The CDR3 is CASSPSRTLSEQYF. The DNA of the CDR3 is TGTGCCAGCAGCCCCTCCAGGACACTGAGCGAGCAGTACTTC.

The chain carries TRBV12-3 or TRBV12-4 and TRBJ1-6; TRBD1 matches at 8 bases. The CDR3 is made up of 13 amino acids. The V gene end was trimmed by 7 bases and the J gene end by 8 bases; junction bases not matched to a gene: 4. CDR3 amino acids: CASKQGVDSPLHF. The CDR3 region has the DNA TGTGCCAGCAAACAGGGGGTTGATTCACCCCTCCACTTT.

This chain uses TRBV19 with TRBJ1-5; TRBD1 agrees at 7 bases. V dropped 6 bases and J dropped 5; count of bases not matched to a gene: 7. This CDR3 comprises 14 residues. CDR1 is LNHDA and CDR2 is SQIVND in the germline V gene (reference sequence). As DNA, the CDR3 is TGTGCCAGTAGCCGGGACAGCGGGGATCAGCCCCAGCATTTT. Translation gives CASSRDSGDQPQHF.

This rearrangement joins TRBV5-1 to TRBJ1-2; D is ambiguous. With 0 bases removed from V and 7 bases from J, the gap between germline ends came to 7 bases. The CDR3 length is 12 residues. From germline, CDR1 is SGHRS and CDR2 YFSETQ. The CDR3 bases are TGCGCCAGCAGCTTGGCCCGAAGTGGCTACACCTTC. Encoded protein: CASSLARSGYTF.

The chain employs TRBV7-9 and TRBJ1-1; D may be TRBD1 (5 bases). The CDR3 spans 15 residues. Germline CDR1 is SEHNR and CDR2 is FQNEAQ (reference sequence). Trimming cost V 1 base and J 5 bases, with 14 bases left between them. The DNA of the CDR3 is TGTGCCAGCAGCTTAGGGCACTTTGGGGGTACTGAAGCTTTCTTT. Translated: CASSLGHFGGTEAFF.

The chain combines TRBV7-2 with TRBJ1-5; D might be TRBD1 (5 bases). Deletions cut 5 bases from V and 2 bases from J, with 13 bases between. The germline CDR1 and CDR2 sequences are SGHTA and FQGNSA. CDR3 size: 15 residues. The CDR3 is CASSPQDTRNQPQHF. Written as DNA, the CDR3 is TGTGCCAGCAGCCCGCAGGACACCCGCAATCAGCCCCAGCATTTT.

For the CDR3, the DNA is TGTGCCAGCAGCTATACTAGCGGGAGAGGATCCGGGGAGCTGTTTTTT. It encodes CASSYTSGRGSGELFF. The chain recombines TRBV7-9 with TRBJ2-2; 11 positions match TRBD2. Germline V gene lookup returns CDR1 SEHNR and CDR2 FQNEAQ (reference sequence). Germline trimming cut 4 bases from V and 6 bases from J; bases unmatched to any gene: 7. This CDR3 contains 16 residues.

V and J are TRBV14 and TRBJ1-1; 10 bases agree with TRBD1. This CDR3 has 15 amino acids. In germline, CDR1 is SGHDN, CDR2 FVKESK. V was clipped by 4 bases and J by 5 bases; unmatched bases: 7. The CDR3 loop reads CASSLRTGGRTEAFF. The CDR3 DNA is TGTGCCAGCAGCCTCCGGACAGGGGGGAGAACTGAAGCTTTCTTT.

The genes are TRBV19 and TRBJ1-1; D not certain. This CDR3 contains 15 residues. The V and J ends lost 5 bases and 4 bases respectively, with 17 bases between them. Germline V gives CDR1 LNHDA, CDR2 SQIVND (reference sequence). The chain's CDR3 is CASSLDRATVTEAFF. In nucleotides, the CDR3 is TGTGCCAGTAGTCTTGACCGGGCAACAGTCACTGAAGCTTTCTTT.

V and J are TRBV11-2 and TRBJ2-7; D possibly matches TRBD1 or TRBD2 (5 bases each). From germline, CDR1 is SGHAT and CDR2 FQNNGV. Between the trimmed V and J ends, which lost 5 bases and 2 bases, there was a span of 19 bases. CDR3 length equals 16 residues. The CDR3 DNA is TGTGCCAGCAGCACCCTTAGGGGAGACAGTGCCTACGAGCAGTACTTC. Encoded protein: CASSTLRGDSAYEQYF.

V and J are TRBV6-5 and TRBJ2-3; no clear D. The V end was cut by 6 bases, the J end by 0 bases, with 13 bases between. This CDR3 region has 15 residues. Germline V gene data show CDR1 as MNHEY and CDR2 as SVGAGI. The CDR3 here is CASRSGQPSTDTQYF. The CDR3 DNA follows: TGTGCCAGCAGGTCCGGGCAGCCAAGCACAGATACGCAGTATTTT.

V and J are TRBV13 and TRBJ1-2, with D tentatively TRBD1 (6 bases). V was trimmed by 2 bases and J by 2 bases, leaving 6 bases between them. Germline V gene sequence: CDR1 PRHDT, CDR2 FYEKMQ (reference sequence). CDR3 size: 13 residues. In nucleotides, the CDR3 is TGTGCCAGCAGCTTACAGGGGAACTATGGCTACACCTTC. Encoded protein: CASSLQGNYGYTF. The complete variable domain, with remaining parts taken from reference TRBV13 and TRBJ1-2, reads AAGVIQSPRHLIKEKRETATLKCYPIPRHDTVYWYQQGPGQDPQFLISFYEKMQSDKGSIPDRFSAQQFSDYHSELNMSSLELGDSALYFCASSLQGNYGYTFGSGTRLTVV.

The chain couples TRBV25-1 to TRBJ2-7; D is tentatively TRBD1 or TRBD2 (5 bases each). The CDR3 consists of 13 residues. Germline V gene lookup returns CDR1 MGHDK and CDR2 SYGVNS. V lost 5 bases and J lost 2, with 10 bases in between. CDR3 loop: CASSHRGPYEQYF. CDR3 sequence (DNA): TGTGCCAGCAGTCACCGGGGCCCCTACGAGCAGTACTTC.

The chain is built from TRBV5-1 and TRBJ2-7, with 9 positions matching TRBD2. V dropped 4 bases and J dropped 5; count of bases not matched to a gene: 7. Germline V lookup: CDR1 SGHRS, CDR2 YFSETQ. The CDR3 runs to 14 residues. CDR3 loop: CASSPPTSGDEQYF. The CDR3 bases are TGCGCCAGCAGCCCCCCGACTAGCGGAGACGAGCAGTACTTC.

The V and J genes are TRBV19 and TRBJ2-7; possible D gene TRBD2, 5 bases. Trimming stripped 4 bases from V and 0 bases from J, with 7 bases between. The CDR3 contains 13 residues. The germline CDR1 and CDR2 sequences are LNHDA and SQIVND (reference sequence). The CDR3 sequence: CASSSGHSYEQYF. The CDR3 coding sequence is TGTGCCAGTAGTAGCGGGCACTCCTACGAGCAGTACTTC.

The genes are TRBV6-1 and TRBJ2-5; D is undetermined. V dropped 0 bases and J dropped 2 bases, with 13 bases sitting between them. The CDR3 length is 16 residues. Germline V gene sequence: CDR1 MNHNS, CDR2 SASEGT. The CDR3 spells CASSEAGSRGQETQYF. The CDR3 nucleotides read TGTGCCAGCAGTGAAGCAGGCAGCAGAGGACAAGAGACCCAGTACTTC.

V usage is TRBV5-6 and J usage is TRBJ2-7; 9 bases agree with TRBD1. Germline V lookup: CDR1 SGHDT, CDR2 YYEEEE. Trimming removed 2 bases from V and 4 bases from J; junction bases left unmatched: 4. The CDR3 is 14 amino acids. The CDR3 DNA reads TGTGCCAGCAGCTTCGACAGGGGGATTTACGAGCAGTACTTC. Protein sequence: CASSFDRGIYEQYF.

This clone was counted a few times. CDR3 sequence (DNA): TGTGCCAGCAGGGGGACAGAAGTCTCCTACAATGAGCAGTTCTTC. The encoded protein is CASRGTEVSYNEQFF. The V call is TRBV28, the J call TRBJ2-1; 7 nucleotides agree with TRBD1. The CDR3 covers 15 residues. J gave up 0 bases and V 6 bases, and 5 bases lay outside the gene matches. Germline CDR1 reads MDHEN; CDR2 reads SYDVKM.

The CDR3 reads CASSPRDSVLNQPQHF. CDR3 DNA: TGTGCCAGCAGTCCACGGGACAGTGTCCTCAATCAGCCCCAGCATTTT. The rearrangement links TRBV28 to TRBJ1-5; 7 bases fit TRBD1. Germline values: CDR1 MDHEN, CDR2 SYDVKM. This CDR3 contains 16 residues. V lost 5 bases to trimming and J lost 3 bases; unmatched junction nucleotides: 10.

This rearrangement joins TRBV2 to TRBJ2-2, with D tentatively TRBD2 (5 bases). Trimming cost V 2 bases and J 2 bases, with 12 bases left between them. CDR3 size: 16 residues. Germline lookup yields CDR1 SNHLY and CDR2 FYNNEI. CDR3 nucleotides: TGTGCCAGCAGTGAATCCCCGGGGATCAACACCGGGGAGCTGTTTTTT. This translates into CASSESPGINTGELFF.

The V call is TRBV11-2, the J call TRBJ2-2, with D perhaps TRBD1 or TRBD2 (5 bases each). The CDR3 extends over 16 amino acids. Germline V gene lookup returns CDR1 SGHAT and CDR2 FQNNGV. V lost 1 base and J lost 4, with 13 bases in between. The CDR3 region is CASSLVSGAGTGELFF. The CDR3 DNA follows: TGTGCCAGCAGCTTAGTGTCCGGGGCAGGCACCGGGGAGCTGTTTTTT.

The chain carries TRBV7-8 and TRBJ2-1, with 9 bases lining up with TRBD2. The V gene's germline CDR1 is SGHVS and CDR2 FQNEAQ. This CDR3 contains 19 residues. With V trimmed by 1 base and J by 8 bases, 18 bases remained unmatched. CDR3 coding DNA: TGTGCCAGCAGCTTAGGGGGAGTCCCGGCGGGAGGGCGGTACGATGAGCAGTTCTTC. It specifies CASSLGGVPAGGRYDEQFF.

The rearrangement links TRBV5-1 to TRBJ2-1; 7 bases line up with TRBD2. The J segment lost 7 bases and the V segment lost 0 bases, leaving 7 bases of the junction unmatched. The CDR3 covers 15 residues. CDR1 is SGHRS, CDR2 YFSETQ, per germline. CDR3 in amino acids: CASSLVTSVGNEQFF. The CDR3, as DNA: TGCGCCAGCAGCTTGGTTACTAGCGTCGGGAATGAGCAGTTCTTC.

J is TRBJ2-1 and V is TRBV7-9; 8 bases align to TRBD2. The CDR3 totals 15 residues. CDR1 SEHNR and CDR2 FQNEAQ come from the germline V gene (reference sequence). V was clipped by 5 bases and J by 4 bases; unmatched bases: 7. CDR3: CASSLRSGVYNEQFF. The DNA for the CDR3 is TGTGCCAGCAGCCTCCGTAGCGGGGTTTACAATGAGCAGTTCTTC.